Sequencing of this T cell receptor (beta chain) was carried out in a study of blood T cell repertoires in COVID-19. Trimming removed 7 bases at V and 3 bases at J, with 6 bases between. The length of the CDR3 is 11 residues. CDR1 and CDR2 from the germline V gene are MDHEN and SYDVKM. This clone was found once. The data were produced by immunoSEQ multiplex PCR, yet TCRdb's version contains in-frame clones alone and is incomplete. This table has a few hundred thousand clones, 85% appearing once. This receptor was taken from a young woman with acute or convalescent COVID-19. The rearrangement uses TRBV28 and TRBJ1-1; possible D gene TRBD1, 5 bases. Sequencing used peripheral blood. The CDR3 region has the DNA TGTGCCAGCACCAGGGACACTGAAGCTTTCTTT. It is translated as CASTRDTEAFF.